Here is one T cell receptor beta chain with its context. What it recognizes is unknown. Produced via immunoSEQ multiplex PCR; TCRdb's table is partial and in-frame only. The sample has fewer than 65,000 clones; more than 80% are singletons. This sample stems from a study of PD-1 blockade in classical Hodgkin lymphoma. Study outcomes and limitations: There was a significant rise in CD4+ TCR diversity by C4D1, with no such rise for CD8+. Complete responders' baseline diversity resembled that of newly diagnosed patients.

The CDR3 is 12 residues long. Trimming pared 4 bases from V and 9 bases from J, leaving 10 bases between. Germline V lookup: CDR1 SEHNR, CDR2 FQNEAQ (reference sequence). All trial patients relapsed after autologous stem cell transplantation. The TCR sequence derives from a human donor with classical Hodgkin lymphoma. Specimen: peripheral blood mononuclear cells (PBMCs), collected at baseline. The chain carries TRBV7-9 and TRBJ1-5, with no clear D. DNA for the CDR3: TGTGCCAGCAGCTCCCATTTGGGGCCCCAGCATTTT. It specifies CASSSHLGPQHF.